This T cell receptor beta chain was identified in a study of T cells expressing NK-cell markers. Study at large: The sequencing cohort of eight donors included seven HCMV-seropositive individuals and one seronegative individual.

Whole-study findings and limits: One observes that, in several donors, these clonotypes were also the leading ones within the CD3+CD56-NKG2C+ fraction. Dominant NKG2C+ clonotypes accounted for roughly 1.0-8% of CD8+ T cells in six donors.

Germline CDR1 reads MNHNY; CDR2 reads SVGAGI (reference sequence). The CDR3 spans 15 residues. As the method of synthesis, 5'RACE template switching with UMIs yielded TCR beta cDNA. TCRdb reprocessed the 5' RACE reads and keeps a single row for each CDR3 protein, giving no DNA. The sample's table shows roughly 450,000 distinct CDR3 sequences. To note about this clonotype: Antigen unknown.

The specimen was blood T cells: a sorted CD56 or NKG2C T cell subset, CD4+ or CD8+ T cells, or bulk PBMC T cells (not recorded which). This clonotype was obtained from a woman between 50 and 59 years old in good health. The rearrangement links TRBV6-6 to TRBJ2-1; there is no DNA to check the TCRdb D call of TRBD1. The CDR3 is CASSDRDREYNEQFF.